This entry lists 18 T cell receptor beta chains sequenced from one sample in a study of T cell changes during pregnancy in multiple sclerosis (dated 2019 in TCRdb). Libraries were built with the immunoSEQ multiplex PCR assay. TCRdb took over this immuneACCESS table, retaining in-frame rearrangements with V and J assigned. Such tables are incomplete; in checked studies, under half of the missing clones stem from an unresolved V gene, and the remainder is unexplained. Here the sample has around 100,000 clones; approximately 90% occur a single time. The ten largest account for approximately 3.7% of the sample. The starting material was peripheral blood, obtained after pregnancy. The receptors shown here come from a female donor with multiple sclerosis, enrolled in a pregnancy study.

In the case of this clone: Different DNA sequences within this sample yield the same CDR3. V usage is TRBV27 and J usage is TRBJ2-1; the match to TRBD2 covers 7 bases. Trimming at V came to 2 bases and at J to 6 bases, leaving 1 base not matched to a gene. Germline V gene data show CDR1 as MNHEY and CDR2 as SMNVEV (reference sequence). The CDR3 loop spans 13 amino acids. This CDR3 reads CASSLGGGNEQFF. The CDR3 bases are TGTGCCAGCAGTTTAGGCGGGGGCAATGAGCAGTTCTTC.

The chain combines TRBV19 with TRBJ1-2; 9 bases agree with TRBD1. V gave up 4 bases and J gave up 8 bases; unmatched junction bases: 14. The CDR3 spans 16 residues. The germline gives CDR1 LNHDA, CDR2 SQIVND (reference sequence). CDR3: CASSTHLSGTGLGYTF. For the CDR3, the DNA is TGTGCCAGTAGTACCCACCTCTCCGGGACAGGGCTCGGCTACACCTTC. The variable domain in full, completed from reference TRBV19 and TRBJ1-2, reads DGGITQSPKYLFRKEGQNVTLSCEQNLNHDAMYWYRQDPGQGLRLIYYSQIVNDFQKGDIAEGYSVSREKKESFPLTVTSAQKNPTAFYLCASSTHLSGTGLGYTFGSGTRLTVV.

CDR3 sequence: CASSLGITGHGYTF. DNA of the CDR3: TGTGCCAGCAGCTTAGGTATAACAGGTCATGGCTACACCTTC. This chain links TRBV7-9 with TRBJ1-2; the D gene is possibly TRBD1 (5 bases). Trimming took off 1 base at V and 6 bases at J, with 12 bases between the two ends. The CDR3 is 14 amino acids. Per germline, CDR1 SEHNR and CDR2 FQNEAQ (reference sequence).

This chain uses TRBV7-8 with TRBJ1-3; D gene uncertain. Germline V lookup: CDR1 SGHVS, CDR2 FQNEAQ. Trimming pared 5 bases from V and 0 bases from J, leaving 17 bases between. This CDR3 spans 17 amino acids. The CDR3 DNA is TGTGCCAGCAGCCGGCCCACGGAGGCCATCTCTGGAAACACCATATATTTT. Amino acid sequence: CASSRPTEAISGNTIYF.

This clone was observed many times. The genes are TRBV5-1 and TRBJ2-7, with D unclear. Trimming took off 0 bases at V and 3 bases at J, with 13 bases between the two ends. Germline CDR1 SGHRS, CDR2 YFSETQ. This CDR3 spans 15 amino acids. DNA of the CDR3: TGCGCCAGCAGCTTGGTCCCAGGCGACGTCTACGAGCAGTACTTC. Translation: CASSLVPGDVYEQYF.

This sequence joins TRBV6-1 and TRBJ1-1, with 12 bases lining up with TRBD1. This CDR3 is built from 16 residues. J lost 3 bases, V lost 4 bases, and 6 bases had no gene match. Per germline, CDR1 MNHNS and CDR2 SASEGT. CDR3: CASSARGTGGYTEAFF. In DNA form, the CDR3 reads TGTGCCAGCAGTGCCAGAGGGACAGGGGGCTACACTGAAGCTTTCTTT.

This clone was found a few times. The rearrangement uses TRBV9 and TRBJ1-2; D perhaps matches TRBD1 (6 bases). Trimming cost V 4 bases and J 4 bases, with 11 bases left between them. Germline V CDR1 and CDR2: SGDLS, YYNGEE. CDR3 length equals 13 residues. CDR3 loop: CASSPTTGYGYTF. The CDR3 nucleotides are TGTGCCAGCAGCCCGACGACAGGCTATGGCTACACCTTC.

The chain carries TRBV5-1 and TRBJ2-7, with D unclear. Germline CDR1 and CDR2: SGHRS and YFSETQ. With 0 bases removed from V and 0 bases from J, the gap between germline ends came to 4 bases. The length of the CDR3 is 13 residues. CDR3 loop: CASSLGYSYEQYF. The CDR3 DNA reads as TGCGCCAGCAGCTTGGGTTACTCCTACGAGCAGTACTTC.

As DNA, the CDR3 is TGTGCCAGCAGTTACTCGTCGGGGGGGGTAGCCCACGAGCAGTACTTC. Protein product: CASSYSSGGVAHEQYF. This chain uses TRBV6-5 with TRBJ2-5, with 8 bases fitting TRBD2. TRBJ2-7 matches the DNA end more closely, so the J call is doubtful. Germline V gives CDR1 MNHEY, CDR2 SVGAGI. The CDR3 loop spans 16 amino acids.

The chain joins TRBV13 to TRBJ2-1; D perhaps matches TRBD2 (5 bases). CDR1 and CDR2 from the germline V gene are PRHDT and FYEKMQ (reference sequence). The CDR3 runs to 12 residues. Trimming cost V 6 bases and J 6 bases, with 9 bases left between them. CDR3 sequence: CASRRGSNEQFF. As DNA, the CDR3 is TGTGCCAGCAGACGGGGTTCCAATGAGCAGTTCTTC.

The gene calls are TRBV6-1 and TRBJ1-2; 7 positions agree with TRBD1. The length of the CDR3 is 14 residues. Germline V gene sequence: CDR1 MNHNS, CDR2 SASEGT. With 7 bases clipped from V and 6 bases from J, the junction kept 11 bases outside the gene matches. The CDR3 is CASKLTGNTDGYTF. CDR3 coding DNA: TGTGCCAGCAAACTGACAGGGAATACCGATGGCTACACCTTC.

The chain links TRBV6-6 to TRBJ1-2; 7 bases line up with TRBD1. The germline CDR1 and CDR2 sequences are MNHNY and SVGAGI (reference sequence). J was trimmed by 4 bases and V by 11 bases; bases with no gene match: 4. The CDR3 covers 11 residues. This chain's CDR3 is CAGGTVYGYTF. CDR3 nucleotides: TGTGCCGGTGGGACAGTCTATGGCTACACCTTC.

V gene TRBV7-8 combines with J gene TRBJ1-3; possibly TRBD1 for D (6 bases). V lost 1 base and J lost 4, with 20 bases in between. The germline CDR1 and CDR2 sequences are SGHVS and FQNEAQ. The CDR3 runs to 18 residues. CDR3 residues: CASSLVQGRGTGGNTIYF. The DNA of the CDR3 is TGTGCCAGCAGCTTAGTACAGGGCAGGGGTACGGGGGGAAACACCATATATTTT.

V gene TRBV27 combines with J gene TRBJ2-1, with 8 positions matching TRBD1. Germline CDR1 is MNHEY and CDR2 is SMNVEV (reference sequence). This CDR3 has 15 residues. The V gene end was trimmed by 8 bases and the J gene end by 2 bases; junction bases not matched to a gene: 8. CDR3 region: CASWPSGGTYNEQFF. The CDR3 DNA reads TGTGCCAGCTGGCCATCAGGGGGCACCTACAATGAGCAGTTCTTC.

This chain links TRBV5-6 with TRBJ1-2; the D gene is possibly TRBD1 (5 bases). Trimming pared 5 bases from V and 4 bases from J, leaving 15 bases between. CDR1 is SGHDT and CDR2 is YYEEEE in the germline V gene. The CDR3 extends over 14 amino acids. The CDR3 DNA is TGTGCCAGCAGATTAGGGGAACTGATCTATGGCTACACCTTC. Amino acids: CASRLGELIYGYTF.

Note on this clone: Its ends do not fully match the called genes, so a read error is possible. The V call is TRBV14, the J call TRBJ2-7; unclear D gene. CDR3 length: 14 residues. Germline CDR1 reads SGHDN; CDR2 reads FVKESK. This CDR3 is CASSQLRDSFEQYF. DNA of the CDR3: TGTGCCAGCAGCCAATTACGCGATTCCTTCGAGCAGTACTTC. Drawing the rest from reference TRBV14 and TRBJ2-7, the complete variable domain is EAGVTQFPSHSVIEKGQTVTLRCDPISGHDNLYWYRRVMGKEIKFLLHFVKESKQDESGMPNNRFLAERTGGTYSTLKVQPAELEDSGVYFCASSQLRDSFEQYFGPGTRLTVT.

V usage is TRBV9 and J usage is TRBJ1-2, with 9 bases aligning to TRBD1. Germline V gene lookup returns CDR1 SGDLS and CDR2 YYNGEE. This CDR3 has 15 amino acids. Losses at the gene ends were 4 bases for V and 3 bases for J; bases not matched to a gene: 7. The CDR3 DNA reads as TGTGCCAGCAGCTTTGGCGGGACAGGGTACTATGGCTACACCTTC. This sequence encodes CASSFGGTGYYGYTF.

The genes are TRBV27 and TRBJ1-1; D gene uncertain. The CDR3 has 13 residues. Germline V CDR1 and CDR2: MNHEY, SMNVEV (reference sequence). Deletions cut 2 bases from V and 4 bases from J, with 8 bases between. The CDR3 spells CASSLRGITEAFF. CDR3 nucleotide sequence: TGTGCCAGCAGTTTACGGGGTATCACTGAAGCTTTCTTT.